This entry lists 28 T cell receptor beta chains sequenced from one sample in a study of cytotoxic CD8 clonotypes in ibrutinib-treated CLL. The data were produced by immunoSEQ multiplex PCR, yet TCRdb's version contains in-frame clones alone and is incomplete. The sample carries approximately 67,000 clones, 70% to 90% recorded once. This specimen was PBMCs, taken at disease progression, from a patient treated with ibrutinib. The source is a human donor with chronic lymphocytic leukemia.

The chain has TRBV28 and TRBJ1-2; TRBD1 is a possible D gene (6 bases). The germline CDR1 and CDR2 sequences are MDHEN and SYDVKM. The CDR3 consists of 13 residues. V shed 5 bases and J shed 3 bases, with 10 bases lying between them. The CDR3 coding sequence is TGTGCCAGCAGTAGGGGGGCTTACTATGGCTACACCTTC. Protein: CASSRGAYYGYTF.

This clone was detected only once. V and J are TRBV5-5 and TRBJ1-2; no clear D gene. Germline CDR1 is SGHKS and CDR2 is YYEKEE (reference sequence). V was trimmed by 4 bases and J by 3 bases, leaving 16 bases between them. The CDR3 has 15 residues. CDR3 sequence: CASSPQTSFYYGYTF. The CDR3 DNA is TGTGCCAGCAGCCCACAGACTAGTTTCTACTATGGCTACACCTTC.

The CDR3 DNA reads TGTGCCATCTCCGGGGACACTAGCAATCAGCCCCAGCATTTT. Its translation: CAISGDTSNQPQHF. The chain links TRBV10-3 to TRBJ1-5; perhaps TRBD1 as D (6 bases). Germline V gives CDR1 ENHRY, CDR2 SYGVKD. The CDR3 consists of 14 residues. Trimming took off 8 bases at V and 0 bases at J, with 11 bases between the two ends.

CDR3 sequence: CASSWGGKGLEQYF. Here the CDR3 DNA reads TGTGCCAGCAGTTGGGGGGGGAAGGGGCTCGAGCAGTACTTC. The chain employs TRBV6-5 and TRBJ2-7; 7 bases match TRBD2. With 4 bases clipped from V and 6 bases from J, the junction kept 9 bases outside the gene matches. Germline V gene lookup returns CDR1 MNHEY and CDR2 SVGAGI. There are 14 residues in the CDR3.

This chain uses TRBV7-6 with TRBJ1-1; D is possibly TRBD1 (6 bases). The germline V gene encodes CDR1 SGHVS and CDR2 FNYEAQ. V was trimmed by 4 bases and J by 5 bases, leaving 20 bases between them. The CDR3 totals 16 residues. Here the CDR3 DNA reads TGTGCCAGCAGCTCGTACCCACAGGGTCGAGGGACTGAAGCTTTCTTT. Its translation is CASSSYPQGRGTEAFF.

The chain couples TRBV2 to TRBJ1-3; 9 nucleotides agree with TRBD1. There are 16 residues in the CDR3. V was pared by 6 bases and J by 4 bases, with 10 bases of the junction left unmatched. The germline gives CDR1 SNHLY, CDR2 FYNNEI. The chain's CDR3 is CASRKDRGEYGNTIYF. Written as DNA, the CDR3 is TGTGCCAGCAGGAAGGACAGGGGCGAATACGGAAACACCATATATTTT.

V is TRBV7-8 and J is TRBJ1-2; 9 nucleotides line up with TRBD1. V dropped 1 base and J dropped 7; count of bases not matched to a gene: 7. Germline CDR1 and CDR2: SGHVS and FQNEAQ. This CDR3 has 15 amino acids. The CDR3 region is CASSLGGDRVSGYTF. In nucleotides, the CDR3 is TGTGCCAGCAGCTTAGGAGGGGACAGGGTTAGTGGCTACACCTTC.

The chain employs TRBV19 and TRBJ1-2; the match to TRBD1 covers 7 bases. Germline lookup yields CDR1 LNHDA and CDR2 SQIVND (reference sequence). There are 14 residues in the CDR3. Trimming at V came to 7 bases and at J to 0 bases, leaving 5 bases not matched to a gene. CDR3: CASTVDRTNYGYTF. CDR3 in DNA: TGTGCCAGTACCGTGGACAGGACTAACTATGGCTACACCTTC.

The CDR3 here is CASSNTDRQETQYF. The CDR3 DNA reads TGTGCCAGCAGCAACACGGACAGACAAGAGACCCAGTACTTC. The V and J genes are TRBV11-3 and TRBJ2-5, with D tentatively TRBD1 (6 bases). The germline V and J ends were trimmed by 5 bases and 2 bases, with 12 bases remaining between them. The germline gives CDR1 SGHNT, CDR2 YENEEA. CDR3 size: 14 residues. Filled out from reference TRBV11-3 and TRBJ2-5, the complete variable domain reads EAGVVQSPRYKIIEKKQPVAFWCNPISGHNTLYWYLQNLGQGPELLIRYENEEAVDDSQLPKDRFSAERLKGVDSTLKIQPAELGDSAVYLCASSNTDRQETQYFGPGTRLLVL.

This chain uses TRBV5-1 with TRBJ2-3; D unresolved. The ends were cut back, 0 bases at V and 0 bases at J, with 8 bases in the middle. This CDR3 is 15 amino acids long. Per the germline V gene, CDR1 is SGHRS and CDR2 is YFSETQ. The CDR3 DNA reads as TGCGCCAGCAGCTTGGGGCAGACCAGCACAGATACGCAGTATTTT. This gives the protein CASSLGQTSTDTQYF.

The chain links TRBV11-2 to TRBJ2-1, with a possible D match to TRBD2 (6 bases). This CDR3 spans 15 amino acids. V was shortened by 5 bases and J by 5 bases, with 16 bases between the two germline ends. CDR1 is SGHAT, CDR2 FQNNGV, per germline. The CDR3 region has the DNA TGTGCCAGCAGCCCCTTGAGCGGAGGGAACAATGAGCAGTTCTTC. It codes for CASSPLSGGNNEQFF. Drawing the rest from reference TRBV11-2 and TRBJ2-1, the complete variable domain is EAGVAQSPRYKIIEKRQSVAFWCNPISGHATLYWYQQILGQGPKLLIQFQNNGVVDDSQLPKDRFSAERLKGVDSTLKIQPAKLEDSAVYLCASSPLSGGNNEQFFGPGTRLTVL.

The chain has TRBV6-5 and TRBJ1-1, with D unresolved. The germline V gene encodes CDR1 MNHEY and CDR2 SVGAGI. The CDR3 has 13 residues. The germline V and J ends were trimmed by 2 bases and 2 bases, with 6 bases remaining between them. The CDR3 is CASSYGGNTEAFF. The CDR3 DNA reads TGTGCCAGCAGTTACGGCGGTAACACTGAAGCTTTCTTT.

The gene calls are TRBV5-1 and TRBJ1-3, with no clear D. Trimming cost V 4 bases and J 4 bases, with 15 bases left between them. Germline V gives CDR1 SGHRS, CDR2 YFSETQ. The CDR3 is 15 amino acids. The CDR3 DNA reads TGCGCCAGCAGCCTTGACGGCAGGTCGGGAAACACCATATATTTT. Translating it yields CASSLDGRSGNTIYF.

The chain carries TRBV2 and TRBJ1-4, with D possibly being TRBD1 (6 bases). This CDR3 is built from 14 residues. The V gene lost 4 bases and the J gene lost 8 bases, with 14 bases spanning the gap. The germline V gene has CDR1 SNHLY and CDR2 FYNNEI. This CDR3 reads CASSVRQAQEKLFF. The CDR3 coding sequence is TGTGCCAGCAGTGTCCGACAGGCACAGGAAAAACTGTTTTTT.

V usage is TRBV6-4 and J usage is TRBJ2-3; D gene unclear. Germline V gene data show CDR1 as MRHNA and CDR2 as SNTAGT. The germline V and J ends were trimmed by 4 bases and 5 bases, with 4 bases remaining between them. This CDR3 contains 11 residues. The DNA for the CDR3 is TGTGCCAGCAGTGGAGGAGATACGCAGTATTTT. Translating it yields CASSGGDTQYF.

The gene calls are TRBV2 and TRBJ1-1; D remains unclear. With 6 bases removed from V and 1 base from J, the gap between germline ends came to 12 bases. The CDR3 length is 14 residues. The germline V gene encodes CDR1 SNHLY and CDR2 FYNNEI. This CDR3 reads CASRDRTGNTEAFF. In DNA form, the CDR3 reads TGTGCCAGCAGGGATAGGACGGGGAACACTGAAGCTTTCTTT. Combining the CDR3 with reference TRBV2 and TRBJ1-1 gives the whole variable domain EPEVTQTPSHQVTQMGQEVILRCVPISNHLYFYWYRQILGQKVEFLVSFYNNEISEKSEIFDDQFSVERPDGSNFTLKIRSTKLEDSAMYFCASRDRTGNTEAFFGQGTRLTVV.

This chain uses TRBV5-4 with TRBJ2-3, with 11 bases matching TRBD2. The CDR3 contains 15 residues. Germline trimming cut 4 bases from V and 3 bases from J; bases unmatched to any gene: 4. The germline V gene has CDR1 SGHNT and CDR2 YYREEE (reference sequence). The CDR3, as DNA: TGTGCCAGCAGCCCGACTAGCGGGAAGACAGATACGCAGTATTTT. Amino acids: CASSPTSGKTDTQYF.

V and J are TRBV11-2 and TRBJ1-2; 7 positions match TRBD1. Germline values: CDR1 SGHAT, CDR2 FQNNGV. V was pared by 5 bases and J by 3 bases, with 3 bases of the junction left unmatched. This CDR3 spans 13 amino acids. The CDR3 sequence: CASSPGTDYGYTF. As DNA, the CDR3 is TGTGCCAGCAGCCCCGGGACAGACTATGGCTACACCTTC. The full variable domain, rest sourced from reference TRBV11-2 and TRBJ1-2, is EAGVAQSPRYKIIEKRQSVAFWCNPISGHATLYWYQQILGQGPKLLIQFQNNGVVDDSQLPKDRFSAERLKGVDSTLKIQPAKLEDSAVYLCASSPGTDYGYTFGSGTRLTVV.

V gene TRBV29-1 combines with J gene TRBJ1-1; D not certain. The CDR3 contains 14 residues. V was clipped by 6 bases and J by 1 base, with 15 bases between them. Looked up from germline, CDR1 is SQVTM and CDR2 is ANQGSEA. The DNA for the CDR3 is TGCAGCGTCCTAAAGGGAAGCCGGAACACTGAAGCTTTCTTT. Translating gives CSVLKGSRNTEAFF.

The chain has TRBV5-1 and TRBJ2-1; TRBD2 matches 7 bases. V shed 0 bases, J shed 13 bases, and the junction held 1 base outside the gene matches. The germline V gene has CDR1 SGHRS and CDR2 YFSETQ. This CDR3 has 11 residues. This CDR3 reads CASSLGLAQFF. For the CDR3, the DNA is TGCGCCAGCAGCTTGGGACTAGCCCAGTTCTTC.

The CDR3 DNA reads TGTGCCAGCTCACCCGGGAACTACAATGAGCAGTTCTTC. It encodes CASSPGNYNEQFF. J is TRBJ2-1 and V is TRBV18; D is possibly TRBD2 (5 bases). Trimming removed 3 bases at V and 3 bases at J, with 6 bases between. Germline V gene sequence: CDR1 KGHSH, CDR2 LQKENI. This CDR3 is built from 13 residues. Together with reference TRBV18 and TRBJ2-1, the CDR3 gives the full variable domain: NAGVMQNPRHLVRRRGQEARLRCSPMKGHSHVYWYRQLPEEGLKFMVYLQKENIIDESGMPKERFSAEFPKEGPSILRIQQVVRGDSAAYFCASSPGNYNEQFFGPGTRLTVL.

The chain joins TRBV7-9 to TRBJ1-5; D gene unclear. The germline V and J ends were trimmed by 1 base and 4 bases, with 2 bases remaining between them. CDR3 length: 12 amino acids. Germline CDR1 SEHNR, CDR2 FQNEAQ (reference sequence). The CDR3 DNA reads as TGTGCCAGCAGCTTAGGGAATCAGCCCCAGCATTTT. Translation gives CASSLGNQPQHF.

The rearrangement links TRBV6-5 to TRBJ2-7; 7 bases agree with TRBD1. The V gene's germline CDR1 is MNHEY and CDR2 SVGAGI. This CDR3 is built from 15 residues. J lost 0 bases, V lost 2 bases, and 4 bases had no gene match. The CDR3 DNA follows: TGTGCCAGCAGTTACCTGGGACAGAGCTCCTACGAGCAGTACTTC. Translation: CASSYLGQSSYEQYF.

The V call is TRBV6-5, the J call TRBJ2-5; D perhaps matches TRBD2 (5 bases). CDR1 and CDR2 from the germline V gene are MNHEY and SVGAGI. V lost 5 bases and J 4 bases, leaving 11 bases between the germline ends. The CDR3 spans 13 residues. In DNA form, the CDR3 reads TGTGCCAGCAGTGACTACGCCCGAGAGACCCAGTACTTC. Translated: CASSDYARETQYF.

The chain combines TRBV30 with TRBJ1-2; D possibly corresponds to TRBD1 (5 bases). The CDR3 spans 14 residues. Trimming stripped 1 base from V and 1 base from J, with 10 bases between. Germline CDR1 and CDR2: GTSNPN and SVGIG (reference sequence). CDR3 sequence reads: CAWSGTPLNYGYTF. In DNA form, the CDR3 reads TGTGCCTGGAGTGGGACACCGCTTAACTATGGCTACACCTTC.

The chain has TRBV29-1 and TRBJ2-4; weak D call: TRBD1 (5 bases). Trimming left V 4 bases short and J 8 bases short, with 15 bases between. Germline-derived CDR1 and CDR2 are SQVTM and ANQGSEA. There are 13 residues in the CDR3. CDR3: CSVGRGLGDIQYF. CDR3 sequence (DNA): TGCAGCGTTGGTAGGGGCTTAGGGGACATTCAGTACTTC.

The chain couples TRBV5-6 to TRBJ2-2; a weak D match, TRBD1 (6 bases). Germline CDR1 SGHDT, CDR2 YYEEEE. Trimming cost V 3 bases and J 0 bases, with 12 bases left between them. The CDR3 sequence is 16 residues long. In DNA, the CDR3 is TGTGCCAGCAGCTCGCTGGACAGATCGAACACCGGGGAGCTGTTTTTT. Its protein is CASSSLDRSNTGELFF.

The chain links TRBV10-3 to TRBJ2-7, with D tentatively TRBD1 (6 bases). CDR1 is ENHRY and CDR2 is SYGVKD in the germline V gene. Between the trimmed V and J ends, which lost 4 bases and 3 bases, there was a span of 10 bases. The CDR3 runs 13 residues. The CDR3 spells CAISGTDVYEQYF. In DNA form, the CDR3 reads TGTGCCATCAGTGGGACAGATGTCTACGAGCAGTACTTC.